This TCR beta chain was sequenced for a study of CD8+CD57+ T cells in acquired aplastic anemia. Study context: Yields of DNA that came from sorted CD4+ and CD8+ cells averaged roughly 3.3 ug.

Broader study findings: About 29 CD8+ CDR3 sequences occurred in both the patients and the controls. CD8+ Simpson's diversity in patients was not significantly different from that in controls.

According to the study, genomic DNA was the template for TCR beta VDJ and CDR3 profiling. TCRdb reprocessed the reads via MiXCR and lists one record per CDR3 protein. The data show over 150,000 distinct CDR3 sequences, with 45% to 55% seen just once and around 3% held by the top ten. Of note for this clonotype: Its target is unknown. With a much larger clone just one base away, this may be a read error.

The patients chosen for sequencing had shown expansion of CD8+CD57+ cells (detected by flow cytometry). Patients were therapy-naive when their blood was sampled. Germline V gene data show CDR1 as GTSNPN and CDR2 as SVGIG (reference sequence). Unmatched junction bases numbered 13, after V lost 5 bases and J lost 9 bases. The CDR3 loop spans 13 amino acids. The sequencing sample was made of sorted CD4+, CD8+, or CD8+CD57+ T cells (not recorded which) from PBMCs. This TCR was sampled from a human donor with aplastic anemia. This sequence joins TRBV30 and TRBJ2-7, with 7 bases identical to TRBD1. For the CDR3, the DNA is TGTGCCTGGGCCGGCAAGGGGGCTGGCGGGCAGTACTTC. Amino acids: CAWAGKGAGGQYF.